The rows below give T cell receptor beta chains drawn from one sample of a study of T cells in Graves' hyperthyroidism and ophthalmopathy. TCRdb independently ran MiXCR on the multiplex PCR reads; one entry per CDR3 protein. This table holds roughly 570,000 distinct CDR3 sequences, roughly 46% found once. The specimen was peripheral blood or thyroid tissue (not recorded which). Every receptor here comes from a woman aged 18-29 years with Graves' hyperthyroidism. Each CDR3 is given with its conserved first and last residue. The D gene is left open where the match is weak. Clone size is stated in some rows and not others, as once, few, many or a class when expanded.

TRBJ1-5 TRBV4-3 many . CASSQDLVTNQPQHF TGCGCCAGCAGCCAAGATCTGGTGACCAATCAGCCCCAGCATTTT
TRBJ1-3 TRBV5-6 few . CASSTGGLSGNTIYF TGTGCCAGCAGCACGGGCGGCCTCTCTGGAAACACCATATATTTT
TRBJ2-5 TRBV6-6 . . CASKVGGYQYF TGTGCCAGCAAGGTTGGGGGGTACCAGTACTTC
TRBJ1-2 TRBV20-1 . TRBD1 CSASDRDRDYGYTF TGCAGTGCCTCAGACAGGGACAGGGACTATGGCTACACCTTC
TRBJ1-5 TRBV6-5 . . CASSYQVTAQHF TGTGCCAGCAGTTACCAGGTGACGGCCCAGCATTTT
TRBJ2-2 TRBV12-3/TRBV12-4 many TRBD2 CASRVAGGSTGELFF TGTGCCAGCAGGGTAGCGGGAGGGAGTACCGGGGAGCTGTTTTTT
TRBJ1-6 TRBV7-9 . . CASSQVVQKRGSPLHF TGTGCCAGCAGCCAAGTAGTACAGAAAAGGGGGTCACCCCTCCACTTT
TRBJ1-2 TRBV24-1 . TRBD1 CATSGTGLYGYTF TGTGCCACCAGTGGGACAGGGTTGTATGGCTACACCTTC
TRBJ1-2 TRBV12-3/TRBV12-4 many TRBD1 CASRSGLGQGSYGYTF TGTGCCAGCAGGTCTGGGTTAGGACAGGGAAGCTATGGCTACACCTTC
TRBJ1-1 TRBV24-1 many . CATSEGNTEAFF TGTGCCACCAGTGAGGGGAACACTGAAGCTTTCTTT
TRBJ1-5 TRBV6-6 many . CASSYSNTGSGQPQHF TGTGCCAGCAGTTACTCCAACACAGGGTCGGGTCAGCCCCAGCATTTT
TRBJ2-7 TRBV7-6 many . CASSLQVFSYEQYF TGTGCCAGCAGCTTGCAAGTGTTCTCCTACGAGCAGTACTTC
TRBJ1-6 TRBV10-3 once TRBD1 CAISESWGTANSPLHF TGTGCCATCAGTGAGTCGTGGGGGACAGCAAATTCACCCCTCCACTTT
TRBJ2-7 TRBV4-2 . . CASSQPEGYIELYF TGTGCCAGCAGCCAACCGGAGGGGTACATTGAGCTGTACTTC
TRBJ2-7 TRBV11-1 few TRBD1 CASSSPTDLTGDFSYEQYF TGTGCCAGCAGCTCTCCCACCGACTTGACAGGGGATTTCTCCTACGAGCAGTACTTC
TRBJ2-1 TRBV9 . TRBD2 CASSVVVAGGNEQFF TGTGCCAGCAGCGTAGTGGTAGCGGGAGGGAATGAGCAGTTCTTC
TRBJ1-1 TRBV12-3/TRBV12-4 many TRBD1 CASSPGQGVTEAFF TGTGCCAGCAGTCCTGGACAGGGGGTCACTGAAGCTTTCTTT
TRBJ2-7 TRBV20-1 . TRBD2 CSAWREAFSYEQYF TGCAGTGCATGGCGGGAGGCCTTCTCCTACGAGCAGTACTTC
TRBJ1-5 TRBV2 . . CASSRMGGGGQPQHF TGTGCCAGCAGCCGGATGGGGGGGGGGGGTCAGCCCCAGCATTTT
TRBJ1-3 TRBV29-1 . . CSVDAGATIYF TGCAGCGTTGACGCGGGAGCCACCATATATTTT
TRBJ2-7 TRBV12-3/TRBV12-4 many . CASSFGISNEYEQYF TGTGCCAGCAGCTTCGGAATATCGAATGAGTACGAGCAGTACTTC
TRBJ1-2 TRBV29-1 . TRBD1 CSVGGRSGTGISYTF TGCAGCGTTGGGGGCCGGTCCGGGACAGGGATTAGCTACACCTTC
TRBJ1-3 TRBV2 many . CASSDEGRNTIYF TGTGCCAGCAGTGATGAAGGGAGAAACACCATATATTTT
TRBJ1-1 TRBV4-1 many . CASSRYKETEAFF TGCGCCAGCAGCCGCTATAAGGAGACTGAAGCTTTCTTT
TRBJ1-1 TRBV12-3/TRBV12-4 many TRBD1 CASATTGGFTEAFF TGTGCCAGCGCCACGACAGGGGGCTTTACTGAAGCTTTCTTT
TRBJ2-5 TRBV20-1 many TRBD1 CSARAGTGRETQYF TGCAGTGCTAGAGCTGGGACAGGGAGAGAGACCCAGTACTTC
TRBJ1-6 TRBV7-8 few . CASSQPPSPYNSPLHF TGTGCCAGCAGCCAGCCACCGAGCCCCTATAATTCACCCCTCCACTTT
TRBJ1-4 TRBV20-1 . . CSASGTSGKLFF TGCAGTGCCTCGGGGACTAGCGGAAAACTGTTTTTT
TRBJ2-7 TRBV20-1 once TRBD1 CSARLSGTGGHNEQYF TGCAGTGCTCGCCTCTCCGGGACAGGGGGCCACAATGAGCAGTACTTC
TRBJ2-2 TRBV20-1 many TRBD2 CSARGGRTGELFF TGCAGTGCTAGAGGCGGGAGGACCGGGGAGCTGTTTTTT
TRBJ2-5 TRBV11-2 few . CASSAGGQGEFF TGTGCCAGCAGCGCGGGAGGACAGGGTGAGTTCTTC
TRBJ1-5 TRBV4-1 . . CASSQDRSLGQPQHF TGCGCCAGCAGCCAAGATAGAAGTTTAGGTCAGCCCCAGCATTTT